Shown below are 26 T cell receptor beta chains from a single sample sequenced in a study of shared clonotypes between healthy human individuals. Positively selected for CCR7, the CD45RO-negative cells used as naive CD8 cells excluded terminally differentiated effector memory CD45RA+ cells. The assay was immunoSEQ multiplex PCR, and TCRdb's table has in-frame clones only and misses some. The sample has 500,000 to 700,000 clones, 85% to 95% seen once. Sequenced input: naive CD8+ T cells sorted from blood. All receptors derive from a woman in her twenties or thirties in good health.

The chain combines TRBV4-1 with TRBJ2-6; a weak D match, TRBD1 (7 bases). The V end lost 8 bases, the J end lost 0 bases, and 32 bases lay between the germline ends. Germline assignment: CDR1 MGHRA and CDR2 YSYEKL. The CDR3 is 22 amino acids. The CDR3 bases are TGCGCCAGCGACCCTGAGACGACAGGGCTCAAGCGGGCGGACTCTGGGGCCAACGTCCTGACTTTC. It yields the protein CASDPETTGLKRADSGANVLTF.

The chain combines TRBV6-1 with TRBJ1-2; D is perhaps TRBD1 (6 bases). V gave up 6 bases and J gave up 2 bases, with 10 bases separating them. This CDR3 comprises 13 residues. From germline, CDR1 is MNHNS and CDR2 SASEGT. This chain's CDR3 is CASRPGENYGYTF. CDR3 coding DNA: TGTGCCAGCAGACCAGGGGAAAACTATGGCTACACCTTC.

V usage is TRBV28 and J usage is TRBJ2-1, with TRBD2 identical over 11 bases. The CDR3 is 18 amino acids. With 7 bases clipped from V and 0 bases from J, the junction kept 11 bases outside the gene matches. Germline-derived CDR1 and CDR2 are MDHEN and SYDVKM. The CDR3 loop is CASTLSGRAGSSYNEQFF. For the CDR3, the DNA is TGTGCCAGCACCCTTAGCGGGAGGGCGGGTAGCTCCTACAATGAGCAGTTCTTC.

CDR3 amino acids: CASSLAGTGYEQYF. The CDR3 coding sequence is TGTGCCAGCAGCTTAGCGGGGACAGGCTACGAGCAGTACTTC. V usage is TRBV7-9 and J usage is TRBJ2-7; 8 bases fit TRBD1. Germline-derived CDR1 and CDR2 are SEHNR and FQNEAQ (reference sequence). The CDR3 spans 14 residues. V trimming: 0 bases; J trimming: 3 bases; junction bases outside the gene matches: 1.

The J gene is TRBJ2-3, the V gene TRBV5-5; the match to TRBD2 covers 8 bases. The CDR3 is made up of 16 amino acids. J gave up 3 bases and V 2 bases, and 8 bases lay outside the gene matches. Per germline, CDR1 SGHKS and CDR2 YYEKEE (reference sequence). CDR3 bases: TGTGCCAGCAGCTTTCGTGGGAGCGGGAGAACAGATACGCAGTATTTT. This sequence encodes CASSFRGSGRTDTQYF.

The V call is TRBV28, the J call TRBJ2-3; no reliable D call. The V end lost 6 bases, the J end lost 3 bases, and 4 bases lay between the germline ends. The CDR3 runs 11 residues. CDR1 and CDR2 (germline): MDHEN, SYDVKM. CDR3 protein: CASSQTDTQYF. CDR3 nucleotides: TGTGCCAGCAGCCAAACAGATACGCAGTATTTT.

The genes are TRBV5-8 and TRBJ1-1, with D perhaps matching TRBD1 (5 bases). V was pared by 4 bases and J by 0 bases, with 16 bases between. Germline CDR1 and CDR2: SGHTS and YDEGEE. The CDR3 loop spans 16 amino acids. In nucleotides, the CDR3 is TGTGCCAGCAGCCTTACACCGACAGTTATGAACACTGAAGCTTTCTTT. Its protein product is CASSLTPTVMNTEAFF. Combining the CDR3 with reference TRBV5-8 and TRBJ1-1 gives the whole variable domain EAGVTQSPTHLIKTRGQQATLRCSPISGHTSVYWYQQALGLGLQFLLWYDEGEERNRGNFPPRFSGRQFPNYSSELNVNALELEDSALYLCASSLTPTVMNTEAFFGQGTRLTVV.

The rearrangement joins TRBV27 to TRBJ2-1; 13 bases line up with TRBD2. The CDR3 totals 15 residues. V lost 4 bases to trimming and J lost 9 bases; unmatched junction nucleotides: 6. The germline CDR1 and CDR2 sequences are MNHEY and SMNVEV (reference sequence). Here the CDR3 DNA reads TGTGCCAGCAGTTCGTGGACTAGCGGGAGCAGTGAGCAGTTCTTC. It specifies CASSSWTSGSSEQFF.

The V and J genes are TRBV5-4 and TRBJ2-7; unclear D gene. V was pared by 2 bases and J by 0 bases, with 15 bases between. CDR3 length equals 16 residues. Germline CDR1 and CDR2: SGHNT and YYREEE (reference sequence). The CDR3 region is CASSFGWGPSSYEQYF. CDR3 DNA: TGTGCCAGCAGCTTCGGGTGGGGTCCAAGCTCCTACGAGCAGTACTTC.

This chain connects TRBV7-9 to TRBJ1-1; no clear D. CDR1 and CDR2 (germline): SEHNR, FQNEAQ (reference sequence). With 1 base removed from V and 6 bases from J, the gap between germline ends came to 9 bases. CDR3 length: 13 amino acids. The CDR3 nucleotides read TGTGCCAGCAGCTTAGGACCCGAATCTGAAGCTTTCTTT. Its protein product is CASSLGPESEAFF.

The rearrangement links TRBV9 to TRBJ2-3, with D perhaps matching TRBD1 (6 bases). V lost 3 bases and J lost 1, with 12 bases in between. The germline V gene has CDR1 SGDLS and CDR2 YYNGEE. The CDR3 covers 15 residues. The CDR3 loop reads CASSGQGSGTDTQYF. DNA for the CDR3: TGTGCCAGCAGCGGGCAGGGGAGCGGCACAGATACGCAGTATTTT.

Only one count was recorded for this clone. V usage is TRBV4-2 and J usage is TRBJ2-7; D is unresolved. Trimming removed 0 bases at V and 6 bases at J, with 9 bases between. Germline V gene sequence: CDR1 LGHNA, CDR2 YNFKEQ. The CDR3 totals 13 residues. CDR3 bases: TGTGCCAGCAGCCAAGATATGGCGGCCGAGCAGTACTTC. Translation: CASSQDMAAEQYF.

The gene calls are TRBV28 and TRBJ2-3; 7 bases are shared with TRBD1. The germline CDR1 and CDR2 sequences are MDHEN and SYDVKM. V was pared by 6 bases and J by 0 bases, with 6 bases of the junction left unmatched. The CDR3 contains 15 residues. In DNA, the CDR3 is TGTGCCAGCAGCTCGACAGGGATCAGCACAGATACGCAGTATTTT. This gives the protein CASSSTGISTDTQYF.

V usage is TRBV6-5 and J usage is TRBJ2-1; 13 nucleotides line up with TRBD2. CDR3 length: 15 residues. Germline CDR1 is MNHEY and CDR2 is SVGAGI. Trimming at V came to 5 bases and at J to 8 bases, leaving 6 bases not matched to a gene. CDR3 protein: CASSPGLAGLDEQFF. The CDR3 bases are TGTGCCAGCAGTCCGGGACTAGCGGGATTAGATGAGCAGTTCTTC.

The CDR3 DNA follows: TGTGCCAGCAGCCTTAGTATCGTCGCAGTTCATGGCTACACCTTC. This encodes CASSLSIVAVHGYTF. The V call is TRBV13, the J call TRBJ1-2; D unclear. The CDR3 has 15 amino acids. In germline, CDR1 is PRHDT, CDR2 FYEKMQ (reference sequence). V was shortened by 5 bases and J by 6 bases, with 19 bases between the two germline ends. Filled out from reference TRBV13 and TRBJ1-2, the complete variable domain reads AAGVIQSPRHLIKEKRETATLKCYPIPRHDTVYWYQQGPGQDPQFLISFYEKMQSDKGSIPDRFSAQQFSDYHSELNMSSLELGDSALYFCASSLSIVAVHGYTFGSGTRLTVV.

The chain has TRBV21-1 and TRBJ1-5; the listed D gene, TRBD1, was not tested against the DNA. TRBV21-1 is a pseudogene segment. The CDR3 covers 19 residues. This chain's CDR3 is CASSASAPGTGKGDQPQHF. The CDR3 DNA reads TGTGCCAGCAGCGCGAGCGCCCCCGGGACAGGGAAAGGCGATCAGCCCCAGCATTTT.

The rearrangement links TRBV13 to TRBJ2-1, with D perhaps TRBD1 or TRBD2 (5 bases each). Trimming shortened V by 2 bases and J by 8 bases, and 22 bases separated the two germline ends. The CDR3 spans 17 residues. Per germline, CDR1 PRHDT and CDR2 FYEKMQ (reference sequence). The CDR3 sequence: CASSLWGGPRVLDEQFF. Here the CDR3 DNA reads TGTGCCAGCAGCTTATGGGGCGGGCCTAGGGTATTGGATGAGCAGTTCTTC.

The chain couples TRBV19 to TRBJ2-7, with TRBD1 as a possible D gene (6 bases). The V gene's germline CDR1 is LNHDA and CDR2 SQIVND (reference sequence). Trimming took 6 bases from V and 4 from J, leaving 16 bases between them. This CDR3 has 14 amino acids. Here the CDR3 reads CASSAGTRRYEQYF. As DNA, the CDR3 is TGTGCCAGTAGCGCCGGGACACGACGTTACGAGCAGTACTTC.

The gene calls are TRBV28 and TRBJ1-1; 7 bases align to TRBD1. CDR1 is MDHEN, CDR2 SYDVKM, per germline. V lost 5 bases, J lost 0 bases, and 18 bases stayed unmatched. The CDR3 is made up of 19 amino acids. This CDR3 reads CASSPDREGSEGMNTEAFF. The CDR3, as DNA: TGTGCCAGCAGTCCCGACAGGGAAGGGTCGGAGGGTATGAACACTGAAGCTTTCTTT.

The genes are TRBV11-2 and TRBJ2-7, with TRBD1 identical over 7 bases. V trimming: 6 bases; J trimming: 0 bases; junction bases outside the gene matches: 5. The CDR3 is 14 residues long. Germline-derived CDR1 and CDR2 are SGHAT and FQNNGV. The CDR3 loop is CASRSTGSSYEQYF. For the CDR3, the DNA is TGTGCCAGCAGGTCGACAGGGAGCTCCTACGAGCAGTACTTC.

V and J are TRBV13 and TRBJ2-1; D not resolved. The V and J ends lost 5 bases and 7 bases respectively, with 9 bases between them. CDR3 length equals 12 residues. Germline values: CDR1 PRHDT, CDR2 FYEKMQ (reference sequence). The CDR3 protein is CASSPLGNEQFF. For the CDR3, the DNA is TGTGCCAGCAGCCCCCTCGGAAATGAGCAGTTCTTC.

The genes are TRBV5-8 and TRBJ2-7; D may correspond to TRBD1 or TRBD2 (6 bases each). Germline-derived CDR1 and CDR2 are SGHTS and YDEGEE. The CDR3 spans 16 residues. With 4 bases removed from V and 3 bases from J, the gap between germline ends came to 20 bases. As DNA, the CDR3 is TGTGCCAGCAGCCCCACGGAGGGGGTCGACTACTACGAGCAGTACTTC. This sequence encodes CASSPTEGVDYYEQYF.

This chain connects TRBV2 to TRBJ2-1; D unclear. Germline lookup yields CDR1 SNHLY and CDR2 FYNNEI. This CDR3 has 14 residues. Trimming left V 5 bases short and J 3 bases short, with 11 bases between. CDR3 residues: CASSQQSGYNEQFF. The CDR3 DNA reads as TGTGCCAGCAGTCAACAATCGGGCTACAATGAGCAGTTCTTC.

The chain employs TRBV28 and TRBJ2-7; a possible D gene is TRBD1 (6 bases). Germline CDR1 and CDR2: MDHEN and SYDVKM. The CDR3 spans 15 residues. V lost 6 bases and J 2 bases, leaving 17 bases between the germline ends. Written as DNA, the CDR3 is TGTGCCAGCAGCCCCCCAGGGGCAACCGCCTACGAGCAGTACTTC. Translating gives CASSPPGATAYEQYF. Together with reference TRBV28 and TRBJ2-7, the CDR3 gives the full variable domain: DVKVTQSSRYLVKRTGEKVFLECVQDMDHENMFWYRQDPGLGLRLIYFSYDVKMKEKGDIPEGYSVSREKKERFSLILESASTNQTSMYLCASSPPGATAYEQYFGPGTRLTVT.

V is TRBV28 and J is TRBJ2-7; 8 bases line up with TRBD2. The CDR3 is 14 amino acids. Trimming cost V 3 bases and J 6 bases; bases outside gene matches: 7. CDR1 and CDR2 from the germline V gene are MDHEN and SYDVKM. The CDR3 region has the DNA TGTGCCAGCAGTTTGGGGACTAGTATAAGCGAGCAGTACTTC. Translated: CASSLGTSISEQYF.

In its sample, this clone was seen a few times. The chain carries TRBV27 and TRBJ1-1, with 8 positions matching TRBD1. CDR1 and CDR2 from the germline V gene are MNHEY and SMNVEV (reference sequence). Trimming removed 2 bases from V and 3 bases from J; junction bases left unmatched: 8. The CDR3 is made up of 16 amino acids. The CDR3 nucleotides are TGTGCCAGCAGTTTACTCTTCCCGGACAGGGACACTGAAGCTTTCTTT. As protein: CASSLLFPDRDTEAFF.